This T cell receptor (beta chain) comes out of a study of T cell responses to AZD1222 COVID-19 vaccine. Second-dose recipients at about 4 or about 12 weeks were treated as one pooled group. Profiled with immunoSEQ multiplex PCR; TCRdb holds only in-frame clones, not every one. The repertoire holds fewer than 90,000 clones, with 90% to 95% as singletons. V lost 0 bases, J lost 0 bases, and 22 bases lay in between. In germline, CDR1 is SGHNT, CDR2 YENEEA. The CDR3 covers 20 residues. This TCR came from an adult who received the AZD1222 COVID-19 vaccine. The chain links TRBV11-3 to TRBJ2-3, with D perhaps matching TRBD2 (5 bases). The material sequenced was peripheral blood, taken 28 days after the second AZD1222 dose. As DNA, the CDR3 is TGTGCCAGCAGCTTAGAGAGGCGGGCCACCCCAAGCCCTAGCACAGATACGCAGTATTTT. This gives the protein CASSLERRATPSPSTDTQYF. The entire variable domain, with the rest obtained from reference TRBV11-3 and TRBJ2-3, is as follows: EAGVVQSPRYKIIEKKQPVAFWCNPISGHNTLYWYLQNLGQGPELLIRYENEEAVDDSQLPKDRFSAERLKGVDSTLKIQPAELGDSAVYLCASSLERRATPSPSTDTQYFGPGTRLTVL.